This T cell receptor beta chain emerged from a study of molecular identifiers for immune sequencing clone quantification. Findings and caveats of the study: Detecting spiked Jurkat TCR RNA from one cell among about a million naive cells was reportedly possible.

Libraries of naive CD8 T cells were made from approximately 20,000 to 1,000,000 sorted cells. They used 10%, 30% or 50% RNA. In its sample, this clonotype was seen many times. Its antigen remains unknown. Previously published methods and listed TCR primers were used for the bulk TCR libraries. TCRdb reprocessed the PCR reads with MiXCR, giving one entry per CDR3 protein. The data contain about 500,000 distinct CDR3 sequences, under 30% of them singletons. Per the germline V gene, CDR1 is SGHTA and CDR2 is FQGNSA. The CDR3 has 15 amino acids. V was clipped by 1 base and J by 5 bases, with 13 bases between them.

This chain connects TRBV7-2 to TRBJ2-3; the D is unclear. This clonotype originated in a human donor in good health. Some libraries in this study had Jurkat cell RNA spiked in. The sequencing sample was made of naive CD8+ T cells from blood, with Jurkat cell RNA spiked in. Subset here: FACS-sorted CD8+CD4-CCR7+CD45RA+ naive T cells. Here the CDR3 reads CASSLGSFVEDTQYF. The CDR3 DNA reads TGTGCCAGCAGCTTAGGTAGTTTCGTTGAAGATACGCAGTATTTT. The full variable domain, rest sourced from reference TRBV7-2 and TRBJ2-3, is GAGVSQSPSNKVTEKGKDVELRCDPISGHTALYWYRQSLGQGLEFLIYFQGNSAPDKSGLPSDRFSAERTGGSVSTLTIQRTQQEDSAVYLCASSLGSFVEDTQYFGPGTRLTVL.